One and the same sample provided the 24 T cell receptor beta chains below, sequenced in a study of blood T cell repertoires in COVID-19. Clones were read by immunoSEQ multiplex PCR, and TCRdb kept only the in-frame ones, dropping some. Among a few hundred thousand clones listed, roughly 89% were seen once. The sequenced sample was PBMCs or T cells enriched from blood (not recorded which). These receptors all stem from a woman in her forties or fifties who had been exposed to COVID-19.

This chain connects TRBV11-2 to TRBJ2-5; a weak D match, TRBD2 (5 bases). The CDR3 extends over 14 amino acids. Germline CDR1 SGHAT, CDR2 FQNNGV. V lost 6 bases to trimming and J lost 4 bases, with 15 bases between them. This chain's CDR3 is CASSSGAGGETQYF. The CDR3 nucleotides are TGTGCCAGCAGTTCCGGTGCGGGCGGAGAGACCCAGTACTTC.

The rearrangement links TRBV7-9 to TRBJ2-2, with a tentative D call TRBD1 (6 bases). The V gene lost 5 bases and the J gene lost 2 bases, with 15 bases spanning the gap. The CDR3 sequence is 16 residues long. Looked up from germline, CDR1 is SEHNR and CDR2 is FQNEAQ (reference sequence). CDR3 DNA: TGTGCCAGCAGCCCTCCCTCGGGACAAAACACCGGGGAGCTGTTTTTT. This encodes CASSPPSGQNTGELFF.

In DNA, the CDR3 is TGTGCCTGGAGTGGGCTGGATGGCTACACCTTC. Translation: CAWSGLDGYTF. The V call is TRBV30, the J call TRBJ1-2, with D hard to call. V was trimmed by 1 base and J by 6 bases, leaving 6 bases between them. This CDR3 comprises 11 residues. Looked up from germline, CDR1 is GTSNPN and CDR2 is SVGIG (reference sequence).

V and J are TRBV5-6 and TRBJ2-1; D gene ambiguous. Trimming took off 4 bases at V and 4 bases at J, with 9 bases between the two ends. The CDR3 spans 13 residues. Germline CDR1 SGHDT, CDR2 YYEEEE. The DNA of the CDR3 is TGTGCCAGCAGCAAAGACACGTACAATGAGCAGTTCTTC. Translating it yields CASSKDTYNEQFF.

This clone appeared once. One junction end disagrees with the germline gene, perhaps due to a read error. This chain uses TRBV7-2 with TRBJ1-2; 10 bases match TRBD1. Germline V gene data show CDR1 as SGHTA and CDR2 as FQGNSA. The CDR3 consists of 16 residues. Here the CDR3 reads CASSLAGQGVDYGYTF. Here the CDR3 DNA reads TGTGCCAGCAGCCTAGCCGGACAGGGGGTTGACTATGGCTACACCTTC. Full variable domain (remainder filled in from reference TRBV7-2 and TRBJ1-2): GAGVSQSPSNKVTEKGKDVELRCDPISGHTALYWYRQSLGQGLEFLIYFQGNSAPDKSGLPSDRFSAERTGGSVSTLTIQRTQQEDSAVYLCASSLAGQGVDYGYTFGSGTRLTVV.

This clone has just a few counts. Without the conserved terminal phenylalanine or tryptophan, this CDR3 likely stems from a read error. The limits of the CDR3 on the DNA are not certain, so only TCRdb's listed CDR3 is given. The chain employs TRBV12-5 and TRBJ2-7; TRBD1 was called by the table and not checked on the DNA. A total of 14 residues make up the CDR3, ends included. Germline V gene sequence: CDR1 LGHNT, CDR2 FRNRAP. Here the CDR3 reads CASGHPGQFSQICI.

The J gene is TRBJ1-5, the V gene TRBV27; TRBD1 matches at 12 bases. CDR3 size: 16 residues. CDR1 and CDR2 from the germline V gene are MNHEY and SMNVEV (reference sequence). V was pared by 5 bases and J by 2 bases, with 4 bases of the junction left unmatched. CDR3 region: CASSLGTGGRNQPQHF. CDR3 in DNA: TGTGCCAGCAGTCTGGGGACAGGGGGCCGCAATCAGCCCCAGCATTTT.

This chain connects TRBV19 to TRBJ2-5, with D perhaps TRBD2 (6 bases). V lost 1 base to trimming and J lost 2 bases, with 11 bases between them. This CDR3 has 15 residues. Germline loops: CDR1 LNHDA, CDR2 SQIVND (reference sequence). The CDR3 DNA follows: TGTGCCAGTAGTATAGGTCCGGGGGTTCAAGAGACCCAGTACTTC. Its protein is CASSIGPGVQETQYF.

V is TRBV5-1 and J is TRBJ1-1, with 7 bases fitting TRBD1. This CDR3 has 15 amino acids. From germline, CDR1 is SGHRS and CDR2 YFSETQ. V lost 0 bases to trimming and J lost 0 bases; unmatched junction nucleotides: 2. The CDR3 nucleotides are TGCGCCAGCAGCTTGGAGGGACAGATGAACACTGAAGCTTTCTTT. This translates into CASSLEGQMNTEAFF.

The V call is TRBV27, the J call TRBJ2-5; a possible D gene is TRBD2 (6 bases). The CDR3 is 14 amino acids. Between the trimmed V and J ends, which lost 6 bases and 4 bases, there was a span of 15 bases. The germline V gene encodes CDR1 MNHEY and CDR2 SMNVEV (reference sequence). The CDR3 DNA sequence: TGTGCCAGCAGCTCTTGGGGGGTCGGAGAGACCCAGTACTTC. This sequence encodes CASSSWGVGETQYF.

The chain uses TRBV3-1 (or the pseudogene TRBV3-2) and TRBJ2-1, with 8 nucleotides matching TRBD1. Germline V gene lookup returns CDR1 LGHDT and CDR2 YNNKEL (reference sequence). Trimming at V came to 1 base and at J to 6 bases, leaving 5 bases not matched to a gene. The CDR3 runs to 15 residues. CDR3 region: CASSQGTGPRNEQFF. CDR3 coding DNA: TGTGCCAGCAGCCAAGGGACAGGGCCCCGCAATGAGCAGTTCTTC.

V gene TRBV15 combines with J gene TRBJ2-5; TRBD1 might be the D (6 bases). CDR1 LNHNV and CDR2 YYDKDF come from the germline V gene (reference sequence). With 3 bases removed from V and 5 bases from J, the gap between germline ends came to 19 bases. The CDR3 extends over 16 amino acids. The CDR3 DNA follows: TGTGCCACCAGCAGGCATACAGGGTTTGGCGTTGAGACCCAGTACTTC. Amino acid sequence: CATSRHTGFGVETQYF.

The J gene is TRBJ1-6, the V gene TRBV5-5; 9 nucleotides align to TRBD1. Germline CDR1 reads SGHKS; CDR2 reads YYEKEE (reference sequence). V dropped 3 bases and J dropped 7; count of bases not matched to a gene: 2. The length of the CDR3 is 14 residues. The CDR3 loop reads CASSSGQGNSPLHF. The DNA for the CDR3 is TGTGCCAGCAGCTCGGGACAGGGAAATTCACCCCTCCACTTT. The full variable domain, with the rest looked up from reference TRBV5-5 and TRBJ1-6, is DAGVTQSPTHLIKTRGQQVTLRCSPISGHKSVSWYQQVLGQGPQFIFQYYEKEERGRGNFPDRFSARQFPNYSSELNVNALLLGDSALYLCASSSGQGNSPLHFGNGTRLTVT.

The chain is built from TRBV23-1 and TRBJ1-3, with 8 nucleotides matching TRBD1. TRBV23-1 is treated as an ORF (open reading frame) with a function not yet certain. The trim removed 2 bases at V and 0 bases at J, leaving 6 bases unmatched. This CDR3 spans 17 amino acids. The CDR3 bases are TGCGCCAGCAGTCAAAGGGGACAGGTCCTCTCTGGAAACACCATATATTTT. It specifies CASSQRGQVLSGNTIYF.

The V and J genes are TRBV6-5 and TRBJ2-7, with D possibly matching TRBD1 (6 bases). Trimming pared 8 bases from V and 0 bases from J, leaving 11 bases between. The CDR3 runs 13 residues. Germline CDR1 and CDR2: MNHEY and SVGAGI. CDR3 protein: CASRRGHSYEQYF. The CDR3 DNA follows: TGTGCCAGCCGCAGGGGACACTCCTACGAGCAGTACTTC.

The chain links TRBV2 to TRBJ2-4; tentative D call: TRBD1 (6 bases). Trimming left V 7 bases short and J 5 bases short, with 21 bases between. CDR3 size: 16 residues. The germline V gene encodes CDR1 SNHLY and CDR2 FYNNEI. The CDR3 here is CASMSAYTGTENIQYF. CDR3 sequence (DNA): TGTGCCAGCATGTCGGCATACACAGGGACGGAAAACATTCAGTACTTC.

As DNA, the CDR3 is TGTGCCAGCAGAACAGGGGAAGTCACTGAAGCTTTCTTT. Translated: CASRTGEVTEAFF. The chain joins TRBV27 to TRBJ1-1; 7 bases fit TRBD1. The germline gives CDR1 MNHEY, CDR2 SMNVEV (reference sequence). V lost 6 bases and J lost 4; bases outside the gene matches: 5. The CDR3 sequence is 13 residues long.

The J gene is TRBJ1-2, the V gene TRBV5-4; weak D call: TRBD1 (5 bases). The CDR3 length is 14 residues. Germline V gene lookup returns CDR1 SGHNT and CDR2 YYREEE (reference sequence). Between the trimmed V and J ends, which lost 2 bases and 4 bases, there was a span of 12 bases. The CDR3 DNA reads TGTGCCAGCAGCTTTAACCAGGGTGGCTATGGCTACACCTTC. This translates into CASSFNQGGYGYTF. Full variable domain (missing parts from reference TRBV5-4 and TRBJ1-2): ETGVTQSPTHLIKTRGQQVTLRCSSQSGHNTVSWYQQALGQGPQFIFQYYREEENGRGNFPPRFSGLQFPNYSSELNVNALELDDSALYLCASSFNQGGYGYTFGSGTRLTVV.

J is TRBJ1-5 and V is TRBV4-1, with TRBD1 as a possible D gene (6 bases). Germline lookup yields CDR1 MGHRA and CDR2 YSYEKL. The CDR3 consists of 15 residues. V lost 1 base and J 4 bases, leaving 11 bases between the germline ends. The CDR3 nucleotides are TGCGCCAGCAGCCAAGTCTTTACAGGGAATCAGCCCCAGCATTTT. It specifies CASSQVFTGNQPQHF.

The CDR3: CASSGRERSSGELFF. The CDR3 bases are TGCGCCAGCAGTGGAAGGGAGAGGTCCTCCGGGGAGCTGTTTTTT. This chain joins TRBV10-1 and TRBJ2-2, with D perhaps matching TRBD2 (5 bases). Germline V gene lookup returns CDR1 WNHNN and CDR2 SYGVQD (reference sequence). Trimming cost V 4 bases and J 6 bases, with 15 bases left between them. The CDR3 has 15 amino acids.

This chain connects TRBV7-8 to TRBJ2-1; TRBD2 agrees at 10 bases. The CDR3 has 19 residues. Germline loops: CDR1 SGHVS, CDR2 FQNEAQ. Trimming at V came to 5 bases and at J to 0 bases, leaving 13 bases not matched to a gene. The CDR3 loop is CASSQDGLAGDPSYNEQFF. The CDR3 DNA follows: TGTGCCAGCAGCCAGGATGGGCTAGCGGGGGACCCCTCCTACAATGAGCAGTTCTTC.

This clone was recorded a few times. The chain employs TRBV7-2 and TRBJ1-2; D gene unclear. V was cut by 5 bases and J by 7 bases, with 14 bases left in between. Germline CDR1 SGHTA, CDR2 FQGNSA. The CDR3 length is 13 residues. The CDR3 here is CASSPGGPAGYTF. The DNA for the CDR3 is TGTGCCAGCAGCCCGGGAGGGCCGGCTGGCTACACCTTC.

The chain carries TRBV5-6 and TRBJ1-5, with 10 bases identical to TRBD1. The CDR3 loop spans 16 amino acids. The germline V gene has CDR1 SGHDT and CDR2 YYEEEE. Germline trimming cut 1 base from V and 5 bases from J; bases unmatched to any gene: 6. DNA for the CDR3: TGTGCCAGCAGCTTGCGCGGGACAGGGGCATATCAGCCCCAGCATTTT. Translated, it gives CASSLRGTGAYQPQHF.

The chain has TRBV29-1 and TRBJ1-2, with 7 bases that match TRBD1. From germline, CDR1 is SQVTM and CDR2 ANQGSEA. J lost 3 bases, V lost 6 bases, and 4 bases had no gene match. The CDR3 length is 12 residues. The CDR3 sequence: CSVTGVHYGYTF. The CDR3 DNA follows: TGCAGCGTCACAGGGGTACACTATGGCTACACCTTC.